One T cell receptor beta chain is described in this entry. There is no known antigen for this receptor. No base qualities exist here, and no much larger clone lies one base off it. The cohort comprised 666 healthy bone marrow donors. At the time of sampling, all cohort members were nominally healthy, though unrecorded immune exposures were likely present. The donor was CMV seronegative and was included in the group of a few hundred seronegative cohort members. Each donor provided a peripheral blood sample, and peripheral blood mononuclear cells were used for TCR beta sequencing. The Qiagen DNeasy Blood Extraction Kit was used to extract genomic DNA from the blood cell samples. The library was prepared using the immunoSEQ multiplex PCR assay. A mixture of 60 forward primers for TCR Vbeta segments and 13 reverse primers for TCR Jbeta segments was used in the multiplex PCR. Amplification of the CDR3 region of rearranged TCR beta genes was performed with a multiplex PCR assay on genomic DNA. The amplified TCR beta libraries were sequenced on the Illumina HiSeq System as 87-base-pair reads. Per the original workflow: Across the 700 or so repertoires, a later analysis counted 80 million or so unique TCR beta chains, around 10 million of which were shared by at least two donors. Raw reads were error-corrected and collapsed into unique sequences with a nearest-neighbor algorithm that merged closely related sequences to remove PCR and sequencing errors. V, D and J gene segments were assigned by aligning CDR3 sequences to IMGT reference sequences. For a sequence to be retained, a match of at least six nucleotides to both a V gene segment and a J gene segment was required. Rearrangements were classified as productive when the CDR3 lacked stop codons and remained in frame with V and J, and all other rearrangements were classified as non-productive. CDR3 was defined according to IMGT convention as the region running from the second conserved V-encoded cysteine to the conserved J-encoded phenylalanine. The earlier analysis of some 550 of the donors excluded any sequence lacking an unambiguous match to a single V gene segment. An earlier analysis of fewer than 750 of the donors classified V segments as functional when productive rearrangements were above 56.7% and as segregating when the standard deviation between donors was above 5%. A statistical classification framework was developed to diagnose cytomegalovirus status using the catalog of TCR beta chain sequences. A later analysis assigned V and J genes by comparing TCR nucleotide sequences with IMGT/GENE-DB human TR gene sequences. Using the TCRdist pipeline, a later analysis assigned CDR3 sequences along with most-parsimonious VDJ recombination scenarios. In a later analysis, each TCR beta chain was defined by its CDR3 amino acid sequence together with its V-gene family, and reads lacking a unique V-gene family were excluded. To address suspected cross-contamination and a sequencing artifact, a later analysis removed under 600 highly shared, low-generation-probability nucleotide sequences. For each public chain, a later analysis derived a clonal expansion index from normalized ranks of inferred template counts within each repertoire. In a later analysis, generation probabilities were computed with a VDJ recombination model fitted to out-of-frame rearrangements, and the resulting probabilities were checked against IGoR. A later analysis scored TCR-TCR, TCR-HLA and TCR-CMV co-occurrence with hypergeometric tests, applying a repertoire-size bias correction to TCR pairs. False discovery rates were estimated in a later analysis by permuting HLA or CMV assignments 20 times. In a later analysis, co-occurring TCRs were grouped using DBSCAN, with TCRdist sequence similarity added in when clustering inside HLA-allele-positive subsets. Co-occurrence clustering excluded repertoires with fewer than 30,000 or more than 120,000 public chains, plus five with anomalous nucleotide sharing. What TCRdb holds here is the immuneACCESS table cut down to in-frame rearrangements. Part of the clones is not present; checked against another copy, under half of the missing clones reflect an unresolved V gene, and the others are unexplained. For V, J and clone size, that table is used; D and trimming come from the DNA. Here the sample has 180,000 or so clones; about 79% occur a single time. Less than 1% of the sample is in the top ten clones.

For CDR1 and CDR2, the germline V gene (reference sequence) lists LNHDA and SQIVND. The CDR3, cysteine through phenylalanine, is 13 amino acids long. Only the CDR3 region is kept as DNA, spanning 39 bases read in frame from base 1. V and J lose 2 bases and 2 bases, and a span of 6 bases separates them. This entry belongs to a study of cytomegalovirus exposure and HLA in healthy donors (dated by TCRdb to the late 2010s). In terms of the full investigation: An earlier analysis of several hundred of the donors reported approximately 290 Gb of sequence data and 120 million or so unique TCR beta sequences from 150 million to 200 million T cells. Besides the first cohort of roughly 660 subjects, a separate validation cohort made up of 120 different subjects was used. Among some 400 genotyped donors of the cohort, an average of about 240,000 unique TCR beta nucleotide sequences were sequenced per donor, around a sixth of them non-productive. HLA typing covered class I and class II loci at four-digit resolution. Of the 398 genotyped donors, roughly 85% fell in the genetic ancestry cluster associated with self-reported Caucasian donors. An earlier analysis of about 620 of the donors applied high-throughput TCR beta sequencing to assess whether each TCR beta V gene segment acted as functional or pseudogenic. The study aimed to test whether signatures of past pathogen exposure could be identified by cataloging public T cell receptors. Roughly 5 DR-DQ haplotypes were handled as single units for association and clustering, since linkage in the cohort was strong. Using immunosequencing, the study profiled T cell repertoires from fewer than 850 subjects and related those repertoires to cytomegalovirus serostatus. An early release that covered fewer than 750 HLA-typed donors contained approximately 300 gigabases of sequencing data and around 80 million unique TCR sequences. Rather than using new phenotypic data, the later analysis identified candidate immune exposures from TCR beta sequences and from how often those sequences occurred across donors. All discovery cohort repertoires had been generated using a single sequencing platform. Donor age, sex, ethnicity and CMV serostatus were compiled together with the repertoire data. Typing coverage varied by locus: roughly 620-640 donors for A, B, C, DRB1 and DQB1; roughly 560 for DQA1; nearly 610 for DPA1; roughly 470 for DPB1. A later analysis re-analyzed previously published TCR beta repertoires from about 730 donors and added high-resolution HLA genotyping to study TCR occurrence patterns. Genome-wide SNP genotypes for about three fifths of the 666 donors were used in a later genetic analysis, which treated that subset as a discovery cohort. The study combined high-throughput TCR immunosequencing, statistical association of individual TCRs with disease status, and machine learning to predict cytomegalovirus infection status.

Overall results and qualifications from the work: Strong co-occurrence of HLA alleles, especially DR and DQ, made assigning TCR associations to individual alleles difficult. Because counts were too low, roughly 17 rarely observed V segments, including chromosome 9 orphons, were left out of the earlier analysis of a few hundred of the donors. While some public TCRs were present in many individuals, most TCR sequences turned up only very rarely across donors. Cytomegalovirus status was reported to be diagnosed by the classifier with high specificity and sensitivity in both the original and validation cohorts. In an earlier analysis of a few hundred of the donors, most TCR beta V segments were observed in productive rearrangements about 90% or about 30% of the time, broadly matching IMGT annotations. For the cohort, immune exposure information was limited to CMV serostatus. A further reported finding was that TCR beta sequences accurately predicted the HLA-A and HLA-B alleles for most subjects in the first cohort. According to a later analysis, most CMV-associated TCR beta chains appeared to be HLA-restricted, and the HLA associations seemed to be driven largely by CMV exposure. In a later analysis, HLA-associated TCR beta chains were found to be more clonally expanded and to have lower generation probabilities than equally common non-associated chains. Three of the identified cytomegalovirus-associated TCR beta chains were confirmed in vitro to be specific for cytomegalovirus antigens. Because the 87-base-pair reads could not distinguish some IMGT-functional V segments, including TRBV6-2 and TRBV6-3, those segments were excluded. In a later analysis, the rate of TCR association differed among HLA loci, with DRB1 alleles having the most associated TCRs and HLA-C alleles having the fewest. Correlated functional status among segregating V segments might be attributable to linkage disequilibrium, but an unknown experimental factor could not be ruled out. A later analysis reported that several top co-occurrence clusters appeared linked to parvovirus B19, influenza, CMV and Epstein-Barr virus. A later analysis associated around 16,000 TCR beta sequences with specific HLA alleles at a false discovery rate of 0.05. The presence/absence analyses assumed that sequencing depth was roughly uniform across donors, and that assumption may not be true. HLA typing was unavailable for some donors at each locus, so association tests used only the typed subset. This cohort had only TCR beta chains sequenced, and the lack of alpha or paired-chain data limited which features could be detected. In a later genetic analysis, a missense DCLRE1C variant was associated with V-gene and J-gene trimming of TCR beta chains, and the association was replicated in an independent cohort. A cluster of highly shared sequence variants was judged likely to represent a technical artifact of the sequencing pipeline. A total of about 150 TCR beta chains were listed by the study as associated with cytomegalovirus. The authors suggested that the approach could potentially be extended to other disease states and immunological phenotypes. Compared with the roughly 700-donor mean, donors in an Asian-associated ancestry cluster had fewer N-insertions in productive TCRs, according to a later genetic analysis.

The chain uses TRBV19 and TRBJ1-1; no D gene call is confident. The sample was PBMCs. This receptor was obtained from a female donor in good health and CMV-seronegative. The DNA sequence is TGTGCCAGTAGTATAACACTAAACACTGAAGCTTTCTTT. Its protein product is CASSITLNTEAFF.